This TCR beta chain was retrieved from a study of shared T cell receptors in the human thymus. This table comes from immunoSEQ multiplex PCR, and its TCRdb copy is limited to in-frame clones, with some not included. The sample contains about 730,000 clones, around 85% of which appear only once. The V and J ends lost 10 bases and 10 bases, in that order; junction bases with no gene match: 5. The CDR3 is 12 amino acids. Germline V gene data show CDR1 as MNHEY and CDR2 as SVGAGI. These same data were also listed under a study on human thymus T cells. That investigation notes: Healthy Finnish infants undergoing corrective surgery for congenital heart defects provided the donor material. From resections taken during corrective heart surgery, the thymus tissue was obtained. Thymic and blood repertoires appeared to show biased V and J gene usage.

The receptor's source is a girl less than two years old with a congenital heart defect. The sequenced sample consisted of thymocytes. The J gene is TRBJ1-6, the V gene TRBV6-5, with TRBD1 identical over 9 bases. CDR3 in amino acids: CATGDRVSPLHF. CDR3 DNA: TGTGCCACTGGGGACAGGGTCTCACCCCTCCACTTT.